The clone carrying this T cell receptor (beta chain) was seen ten or more times. With TRAV- and TRBV-specific primers, first-strand cDNA was made, covering the alpha and beta chains. A constant-region primer paired with the V-primer adapter amplified TCRs over 20 PCR cycles. Via MiXCR, TCRdb re-called the reads, giving one row per CDR3 protein. The sample holds approximately 46,000 distinct CDR3 sequences, around a quarter seen once. The sample originates from a study of low-dose radiotherapy and immunotherapy resistance in tumors. Turning to the study itself: Across 26 weeks, 13 Gy in total went to Cohort 2, delivered as 1 Gy per fraction every two weeks.

Time point reported: after trial treatment. Treatment specified: LDRT plus nivolumab, ipilimumab, low-dose cyclophosphamide and aspirin (RACIN trial). The donors, trial participants, received nivolumab, ipilimumab, aspirin, low-dose cyclophosphamide and low-dose radiotherapy. Those who qualified had advanced solid tumors (lacking tumor-infiltrating lymphocytes). The CDR3 is 16 residues long. Per germline, CDR1 KGHSH and CDR2 LQKENI. Trimming shortened V by 4 bases and J by 4 bases, and 16 bases separated the two germline ends. This material consisted of PBMCs, taken after low-dose radiotherapy plus immunotherapy. The chain is built from TRBV18 and TRBJ2-2; D is tentatively TRBD1 or TRBD2 (5 bases each). The TCR was taken from a male donor with prostate cancer. In DNA form, the CDR3 reads TGTGCCAGCTCACTAGGGACGATCGGAGTCACCGGGGAGCTGTTTTTT. Encoded protein: CASSLGTIGVTGELFF.